Below, 27 T cell receptor beta chains from the same sample are listed, as sequenced in a study of blood T cell repertoires in COVID-19. The data were produced by immunoSEQ multiplex PCR, yet TCRdb's version contains in-frame clones alone and is incomplete. The profile shows roughly 230,000 clones, roughly nine tenths of them singletons. The sequenced material came from PBMCs or T cells enriched from blood (not recorded which). The receptors were sampled from a young woman with acute COVID-19.

J is TRBJ2-5 and V is TRBV10-3, with TRBD1 matching 11 bases. This CDR3 comprises 13 residues. The germline gives CDR1 ENHRY, CDR2 SYGVKD. V shed 10 bases and J 3 bases; nucleotides not matched to a gene: 4. The CDR3 loop reads CATGDRGKETQYF. In nucleotides, the CDR3 is TGTGCCACCGGGGACAGGGGGAAAGAGACCCAGTACTTC.

This clone was counted once. The V gene is TRBV19, the J gene TRBJ1-5; 7 bases agree with TRBD1. This CDR3 is 14 amino acids long. With 5 bases clipped from V and 2 bases from J, the junction kept 3 bases outside the gene matches. CDR1 and CDR2 from the germline V gene are LNHDA and SQIVND (reference sequence). The DNA of the CDR3 is TGTGCCAGTAGTGGGACAGTTGGCAATCAGCCCCAGCATTTT. Protein sequence: CASSGTVGNQPQHF.

The table lists this clone with a few counts. J is TRBJ2-1 and V is TRBV28; 9 bases are a match to TRBD2. The trim removed 6 bases at V and 0 bases at J, leaving 6 bases unmatched. Looked up from germline, CDR1 is MDHEN and CDR2 is SYDVKM. The CDR3 spans 16 residues. Written as DNA, the CDR3 is TGTGCCAGCAGGTCTAGCGGGGATTACTCCTACAATGAGCAGTTCTTC. It encodes CASRSSGDYSYNEQFF.

This clone showed up just once. The chain recombines TRBV21-1 with TRBJ2-1; the D call TRBD2 from the table was never checked on the DNA. TRBV21-1 is labeled a pseudogene. CDR3 length: 17 residues. The CDR3, as DNA: TGTGCCAGCAGCAAAAGGGAGCTGACAAGCTCCTACAATGAGCAGTTCTTC. Protein sequence: CASSKRELTSSYNEQFF.

The chain is built from TRBV23-1 and TRBJ1-4, with D uncertain. TRBV23-1 has ORF status, its function being uncertain. Trimming shortened V by 3 bases and J by 8 bases, and 10 bases separated the two germline ends. This CDR3 is 13 amino acids long. The CDR3 region has the DNA TGCGCCAGCAGTCAGGACTCTGGGGAAAAACTGTTTTTT. It encodes CASSQDSGEKLFF.

The chain joins TRBV7-6 to TRBJ1-2, with 10 bases matching TRBD1. Trimming at V came to 5 bases and at J to 8 bases, leaving 11 bases not matched to a gene. This CDR3 contains 15 residues. Germline V lookup: CDR1 SGHVS, CDR2 FNYEAQ. The CDR3 loop is CASSPDLGQGGGYTF. The CDR3 nucleotides read TGTGCCAGCAGCCCCGATCTAGGACAGGGGGGAGGCTACACCTTC.

This chain connects TRBV9 to TRBJ1-5, with D possibly TRBD1 on 6 matching bases. The germline V gene has CDR1 SGDLS and CDR2 YYNGEE. V dropped 2 bases and J dropped 5 bases, with 11 bases sitting between them. This CDR3 region has 14 residues. CDR3 residues: CASSVAQGDQPQHF. The CDR3 DNA sequence: TGTGCCAGCAGCGTTGCACAGGGAGATCAGCCCCAGCATTTT.

The chain has TRBV2 and TRBJ2-2; tentative D call: TRBD2 (7 bases). The germline V gene encodes CDR1 SNHLY and CDR2 FYNNEI. Trimming removed 7 bases from V and 6 bases from J, with 15 bases in between. The CDR3 loop spans 14 amino acids. In nucleotides, the CDR3 is TGTGCCAGCACCCCATGGGGGGGGCCCGGGGAGCTGTTTTTT. This encodes CASTPWGGPGELFF.

This clone was recorded once. The rearrangement joins TRBV5-6 to TRBJ1-4; no clear D gene. V was pared by 5 bases and J by 7 bases, with 15 bases between. The CDR3 has 14 amino acids. Germline CDR1 SGHDT, CDR2 YYEEEE. CDR3 sequence (DNA): TGTGCCAGCAGTGCGGCCCACAATCGTGAAAAACTGTTTTTT. It translates to CASSAAHNREKLFF. Based on the CDR3 plus reference TRBV5-6 and TRBJ1-4, the full variable domain is DAGVTQSPTHLIKTRGQQVTLRCSPKSGHDTVSWYQQALGQGPQFIFQYYEEEERQRGNFPDRFSGHQFPNYSSELNVNALLLGDSALYLCASSAAHNREKLFFGSGTQLSVL.

The chain recombines TRBV11-2 with TRBJ1-4; D call uncertain. Trimming cost V 2 bases and J 0 bases, with 4 bases left between them. CDR1 is SGHAT, CDR2 FQNNGV, per germline. This CDR3 spans 14 amino acids. CDR3 bases: TGTGCCAGCAGCTTATCTGCAACTAATGAAAAACTGTTTTTT. Translating it yields CASSLSATNEKLFF. Full variable domain (outside the CDR3, taken from reference TRBV11-2 and TRBJ1-4): EAGVAQSPRYKIIEKRQSVAFWCNPISGHATLYWYQQILGQGPKLLIQFQNNGVVDDSQLPKDRFSAERLKGVDSTLKIQPAKLEDSAVYLCASSLSATNEKLFFGSGTQLSVL.

The V call is TRBV19, the J call TRBJ1-1; D is undetermined. This CDR3 has 13 amino acids. In germline, CDR1 is LNHDA, CDR2 SQIVND (reference sequence). V was shortened by 2 bases and J by 3 bases, with 7 bases between the two germline ends. The CDR3 reads CASSISGYTEAFF. The DNA for the CDR3 is TGTGCCAGTAGTATATCGGGGTACACTGAAGCTTTCTTT.

This clone was counted a few times. This chain connects TRBV5-8 to TRBJ2-1; D gene ambiguous. In germline, CDR1 is SGHTS, CDR2 YDEGEE. Trimming removed 1 base from V and 0 bases from J, with 8 bases in between. This CDR3 is 15 amino acids long. CDR3 residues: CASSLLRSSYNEQFF. The DNA for the CDR3 is TGTGCCAGCAGCTTGTTAAGGAGCTCCTACAATGAGCAGTTCTTC.

This clone was observed a handful of times. The chain is built from TRBV5-1 and TRBJ1-2, with D perhaps TRBD1 (6 bases). V lost 3 bases and J 4 bases, leaving 25 bases between the germline ends. Germline V lookup: CDR1 SGHRS, CDR2 YFSETQ. The CDR3 runs 18 residues. CDR3 amino acids: CASSSRILTGILFYGYTF. For the CDR3, the DNA is TGCGCCAGCAGCTCCCGAATCCTCACAGGGATCCTCTTCTATGGCTACACCTTC. Based on the CDR3 plus reference TRBV5-1 and TRBJ1-2, the full variable domain is KAGVTQTPRYLIKTRGQQVTLSCSPISGHRSVSWYQQTPGQGLQFLFEYFSETQRNKGNFPGRFSGRQFSNSRSEMNVSTLELGDSALYLCASSSRILTGILFYGYTFGSGTRLTVV.

The rearrangement uses TRBV6-5 and TRBJ1-5; unclear D gene. Germline V gene sequence: CDR1 MNHEY, CDR2 SVGAGI. CDR3 length: 14 amino acids. The germline V and J ends were trimmed by 5 bases and 0 bases, with 8 bases remaining between them. In nucleotides, the CDR3 is TGTGCCAGCAGTCGACACCATAGCAATCAGCCCCAGCATTTT. This encodes CASSRHHSNQPQHF.

The chain recombines TRBV6-1 with TRBJ1-3; D not resolved. The germline gives CDR1 MNHNS, CDR2 SASEGT. This CDR3 region has 15 residues. Trimming removed 0 bases from V and 4 bases from J, with 10 bases in between. CDR3 in DNA: TGTGCCAGCAGTGAAGCGATGACTGGGGGAAACACCATATATTTT. Amino acid sequence: CASSEAMTGGNTIYF.

This clone was counted once. The rearrangement joins TRBV5-5 to TRBJ2-3; D is possibly TRBD1 (6 bases). The CDR3 contains 15 residues. The V and J ends lost 0 bases and 3 bases respectively, with 11 bases between them. Per the germline V gene, CDR1 is SGHKS and CDR2 is YYEKEE (reference sequence). The CDR3 DNA follows: TGTGCCAGCAGCTTGGTCGCAGGGGCTACAGATACGCAGTATTTT. Encoded protein: CASSLVAGATDTQYF.

This clone was picked up one time. This rearrangement joins TRBV4-2 to TRBJ2-1, with D maybe TRBD2 (5 bases). Trimming took off 0 bases at V and 1 base at J, with 10 bases between the two ends. Germline V gene lookup returns CDR1 LGHNA and CDR2 YNFKEQ. This CDR3 has 16 amino acids. The CDR3 reads CASSQDRGWSYNEQFF. CDR3 nucleotides: TGTGCCAGCAGCCAAGACCGAGGGTGGTCCTACAATGAGCAGTTCTTC.

The chain has TRBV12-3 or TRBV12-4 and TRBJ2-7; weak D call: TRBD2 (6 bases). The V and J ends lost 1 base and 7 bases respectively, with 11 bases between them. The CDR3 is made up of 13 amino acids. The CDR3 region is CASSLGPGGEQYF. CDR3 nucleotide sequence: TGTGCCAGCAGTTTAGGACCCGGAGGGGAGCAGTACTTC.

V usage is TRBV6-6 and J usage is TRBJ2-5; 12 nucleotides agree with TRBD2. CDR1 is MNHNY and CDR2 is SVGAGI in the germline V gene (reference sequence). V lost 5 bases and J lost 4; bases outside the gene matches: 11. The CDR3 is 17 residues long. The CDR3: CASSPRPSGGARETQYF. The CDR3 nucleotides read TGTGCCAGCAGTCCGCGTCCTAGCGGGGGGGCCCGAGAGACCCAGTACTTC.

This rearrangement joins TRBV5-4 to TRBJ2-5; D remains ambiguous. The CDR3 is 14 amino acids. Trimming stripped 0 bases from V and 5 bases from J, with 11 bases between. The V gene's germline CDR1 is SGHNT and CDR2 YYREEE (reference sequence). The CDR3 DNA reads as TGTGCCAGCAGCTTGGGAACCTCGCGGGAGACCCAGTACTTC. Its protein is CASSLGTSRETQYF.

The chain employs TRBV24-1 and TRBJ2-2; TRBD1 matches 7 bases. CDR1 and CDR2 from the germline V gene are KGHDR and SFDVKD. The CDR3 loop spans 15 amino acids. V lost 5 bases to trimming and J lost 7 bases; unmatched junction nucleotides: 9. The CDR3 sequence is CATSGSQGWNGELFF. The DNA of the CDR3 is TGTGCCACCAGTGGGTCACAGGGGTGGAACGGGGAGCTGTTTTTT.

The CDR3 reads CASSFPMNTGELFF. The CDR3 DNA sequence: TGCGCCAGCAGCTTTCCCATGAACACCGGGGAGCTGTTTTTT. The genes are TRBV5-1 and TRBJ2-2; no definite D call. The CDR3 extends over 14 amino acids. From germline, CDR1 is SGHRS and CDR2 YFSETQ. Trimming removed 2 bases at V and 1 base at J, with 6 bases between. The whole variable domain, filled in from reference TRBV5-1 and TRBJ2-2, reads KAGVTQTPRYLIKTRGQQVTLSCSPISGHRSVSWYQQTPGQGLQFLFEYFSETQRNKGNFPGRFSGRQFSNSRSEMNVSTLELGDSALYLCASSFPMNTGELFFGEGSRLTVL.

The count of this clone is one. V usage is TRBV4-1 and J usage is TRBJ1-5; 10 bases are a match to TRBD1. After removal of 6 bases from V and 7 bases from J, the junction contained 9 bases not matched to a gene. CDR3 length: 15 amino acids. The germline V gene has CDR1 MGHRA and CDR2 YSYEKL. In DNA, the CDR3 is TGCGCCAGCAGACTCTCCGGGACAGGGGACCAGCCCCAGCATTTT. It specifies CASRLSGTGDQPQHF.

The rearrangement uses TRBV7-8 and TRBJ1-6; D possibly corresponds to TRBD1 (6 bases). The CDR3 is 16 amino acids. The germline V and J ends were trimmed by 3 bases and 10 bases, with 19 bases remaining between them. Germline assignment: CDR1 SGHVS and CDR2 FQNEAQ. The CDR3 reads CASSFNREFRGSPLHF. CDR3 nucleotide sequence: TGTGCCAGCAGCTTCAACAGGGAATTCCGCGGCTCACCCCTCCACTTT.

This rearrangement joins TRBV27 to TRBJ1-1, with 8 bases identical to TRBD1. Trimming cost V 3 bases and J 4 bases; bases outside gene matches: 4. CDR3 length: 14 amino acids. Germline lookup yields CDR1 MNHEY and CDR2 SMNVEV (reference sequence). The CDR3 loop is CASSFVTGGTEAFF. The CDR3 DNA is TGTGCCAGCAGTTTCGTTACAGGGGGCACTGAAGCTTTCTTT.

The chain joins TRBV15 to TRBJ1-3, with D tentatively TRBD1 (6 bases). The V end lost 3 bases, the J end lost 4 bases, and 22 bases lay between the germline ends. Germline CDR1 and CDR2: LNHNV and YYDKDF (reference sequence). This CDR3 comprises 18 residues. The DNA for the CDR3 is TGTGCCACCAGCAGGGAAGGGGCCACCCAGGGGTTCGGAAACACCATATATTTT. It codes for CATSREGATQGFGNTIYF.

This chain connects TRBV19 to TRBJ1-1, with no clear D. V was cut by 11 bases and J by 1 base, with 11 bases left in between. Per germline, CDR1 LNHDA and CDR2 SQIVND (reference sequence). The CDR3 consists of 12 residues. The CDR3 sequence: CAAEGRNTEAFF. The CDR3 DNA follows: TGTGCCGCCGAGGGAAGGAACACTGAAGCTTTCTTT.